This T cell receptor (beta chain) was recovered during a study of blood T cell repertoires in COVID-19. Background on the study: In each case, the material was cDNA or gDNA derived from T cells, B-cell-depleted T cells, or PBMCs.

Cohorts were assigned according to the clinical history that participants reported. The method was immunoSEQ multiplex PCR; TCRdb's version includes in-frame clones alone and lacks a portion of them. The data show about 180,000 clones, roughly 86% seen once. This CDR3 has 16 amino acids. CDR1 LGHDT and CDR2 YNNKEL come from the germline V gene (reference sequence). Trimming removed 4 bases from V and 7 bases from J, with 17 bases in between. The source of this sequence is a woman between 25 and 40 years old who had recovered from COVID-19. The sequenced sample was PBMCs or T cells enriched from blood (not recorded which). V and J are TRBV3-1 (or the pseudogene TRBV3-2) and TRBJ1-6; a weak D match, TRBD1 (6 bases). The CDR3 here is CASSPQGSLRNSPLHF. The CDR3 region has the DNA TGTGCCAGCAGCCCACAGGGTAGCTTACGGAATTCACCCCTCCACTTT.